This T cell receptor beta chain stems from a study of CD4 T cell repertoires in COVID-19. Clones were sequenced by immunoSEQ multiplex PCR, and TCRdb holds only the in-frame ones, with some missing. Here the sample spans about 24,000 clones, 93% being singletons. For this clone: Antigen: not known.

Study conclusions and caveats: Two or all three memory subsets shared several highly expanded SARS-CoV-2-reactive clonotypes.

This CDR3 has 16 amino acids. Trimming removed 1 base at V and 4 bases at J, with 14 bases between. The germline V gene has CDR1 LNHDA and CDR2 SQIVND (reference sequence). No culture step preceded sequencing of the ex vivo isolated memory T cells. The TCR sequence derives from a human donor who had COVID-19. V is TRBV19 and J is TRBJ2-1; no firm D call. The material sequenced was circulating follicular helper CD4+ T cells (cTfh) from blood, taken before the COVID-19 pandemic. CDR3 amino acids: CASSIGQAANYNEQFF. DNA of the CDR3: TGTGCCAGTAGTATAGGGCAGGCTGCTAATTACAATGAGCAGTTCTTC.